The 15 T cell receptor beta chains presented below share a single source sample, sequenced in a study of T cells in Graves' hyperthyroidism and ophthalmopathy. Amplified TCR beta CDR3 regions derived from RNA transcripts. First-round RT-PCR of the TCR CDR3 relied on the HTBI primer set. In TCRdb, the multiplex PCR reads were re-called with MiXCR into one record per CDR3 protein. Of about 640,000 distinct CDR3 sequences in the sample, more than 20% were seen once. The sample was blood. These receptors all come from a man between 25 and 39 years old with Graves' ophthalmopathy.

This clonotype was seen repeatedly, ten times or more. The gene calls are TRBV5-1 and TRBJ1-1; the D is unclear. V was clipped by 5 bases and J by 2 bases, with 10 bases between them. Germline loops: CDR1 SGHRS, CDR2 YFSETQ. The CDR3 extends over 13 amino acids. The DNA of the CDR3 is TGCGCCAGCAGAGACATTTCCAACACTGAAGCTTTCTTT. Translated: CASRDISNTEAFF. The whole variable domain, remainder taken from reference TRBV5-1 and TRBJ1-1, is KAGVTQTPRYLIKTRGQQVTLSCSPISGHRSVSWYQQTPGQGLQFLFEYFSETQRNKGNFPGRFSGRQFSNSRSEMNVSTLELGDSALYLCASRDISNTEAFFGQGTRLTVV.

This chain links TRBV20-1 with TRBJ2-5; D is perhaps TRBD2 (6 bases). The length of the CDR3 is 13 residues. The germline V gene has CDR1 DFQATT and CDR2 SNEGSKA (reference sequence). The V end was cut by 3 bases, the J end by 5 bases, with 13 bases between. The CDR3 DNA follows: TGCAGTGCTAGTGAGACTAGAGGGGAGACCCAGTACTTC. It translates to CSASETRGETQYF.

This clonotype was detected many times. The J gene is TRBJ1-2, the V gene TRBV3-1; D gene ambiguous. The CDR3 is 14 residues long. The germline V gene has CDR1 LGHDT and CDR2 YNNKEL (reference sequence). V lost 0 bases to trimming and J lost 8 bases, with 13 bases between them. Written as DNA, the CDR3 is TGTGCCAGCAGCCAAGATTCCGCGGTTGGAGGCTACACCTTC. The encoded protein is CASSQDSAVGGYTF.

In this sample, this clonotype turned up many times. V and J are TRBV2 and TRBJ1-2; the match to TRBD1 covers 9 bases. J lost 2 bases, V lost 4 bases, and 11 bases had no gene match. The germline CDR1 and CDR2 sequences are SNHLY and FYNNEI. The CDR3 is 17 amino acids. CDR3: CASSVTLGTGRNYGYTF. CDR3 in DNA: TGTGCCAGCAGTGTAACGTTGGGGACAGGGAGAAACTATGGCTACACCTTC.

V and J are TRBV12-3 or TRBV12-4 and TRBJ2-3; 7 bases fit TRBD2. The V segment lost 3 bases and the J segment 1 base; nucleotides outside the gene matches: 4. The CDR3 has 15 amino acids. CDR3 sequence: CASSFWGGGTDTQYF. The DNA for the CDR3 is TGTGCCAGCAGTTTTTGGGGGGGGGGCACAGATACGCAGTATTTT.

The CDR3 loop reads CASSYSPWTGFNEQYF. The CDR3 DNA is TGTGCCAGCAGTTACTCACCCTGGACAGGGTTCAACGAGCAGTACTTC. The genes are TRBV6-5 and TRBJ2-7, with 8 bases aligning to TRBD1. The V segment lost 0 bases and the J segment 5 bases; nucleotides outside the gene matches: 9. The germline V gene has CDR1 MNHEY and CDR2 SVGAGI. This CDR3 has 16 amino acids.

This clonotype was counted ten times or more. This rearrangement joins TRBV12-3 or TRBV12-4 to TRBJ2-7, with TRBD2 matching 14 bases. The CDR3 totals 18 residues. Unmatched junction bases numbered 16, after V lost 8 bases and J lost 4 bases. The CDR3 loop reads CASSNATGTSGSMYEQYF. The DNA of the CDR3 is TGTGCCAGCTCAAACGCCACCGGGACTAGCGGGAGTATGTACGAGCAGTACTTC.

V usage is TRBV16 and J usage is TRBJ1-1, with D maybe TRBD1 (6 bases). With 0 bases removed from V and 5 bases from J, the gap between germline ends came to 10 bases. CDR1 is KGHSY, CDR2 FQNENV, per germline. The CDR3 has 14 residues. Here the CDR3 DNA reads TGTGCCAGCAGCCAATCGAAAGGGACAACTGAAGCTTTCTTT. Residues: CASSQSKGTTEAFF.

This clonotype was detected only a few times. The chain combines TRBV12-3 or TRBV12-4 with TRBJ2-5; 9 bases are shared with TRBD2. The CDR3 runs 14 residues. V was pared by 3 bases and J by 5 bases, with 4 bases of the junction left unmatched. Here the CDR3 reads CASSFSGRGETQYF. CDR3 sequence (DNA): TGTGCCAGCAGTTTTAGCGGGAGAGGGGAGACCCAGTACTTC.

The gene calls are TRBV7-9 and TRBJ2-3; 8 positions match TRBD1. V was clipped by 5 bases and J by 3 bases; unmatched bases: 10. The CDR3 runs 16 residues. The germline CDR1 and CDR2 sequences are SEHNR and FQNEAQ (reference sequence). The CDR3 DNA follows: TGTGCCAGCAGCCCGCGCCGACAGGGGCTTACAGATACGCAGTATTTT. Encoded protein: CASSPRRQGLTDTQYF.

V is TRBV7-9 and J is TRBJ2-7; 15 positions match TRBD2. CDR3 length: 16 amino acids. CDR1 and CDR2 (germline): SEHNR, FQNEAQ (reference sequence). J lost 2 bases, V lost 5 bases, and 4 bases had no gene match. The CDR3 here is CASSPGLAGGTYEQYF. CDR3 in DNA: TGTGCCAGCAGCCCCGGACTAGCGGGAGGGACCTACGAGCAGTACTTC.

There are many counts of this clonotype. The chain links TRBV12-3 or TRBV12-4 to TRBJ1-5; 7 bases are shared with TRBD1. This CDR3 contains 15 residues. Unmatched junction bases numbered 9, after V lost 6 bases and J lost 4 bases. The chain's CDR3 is CASSTNRGPNQPQHF. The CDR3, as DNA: TGTGCCAGCAGCACAAACAGGGGCCCTAATCAGCCCCAGCATTTT.

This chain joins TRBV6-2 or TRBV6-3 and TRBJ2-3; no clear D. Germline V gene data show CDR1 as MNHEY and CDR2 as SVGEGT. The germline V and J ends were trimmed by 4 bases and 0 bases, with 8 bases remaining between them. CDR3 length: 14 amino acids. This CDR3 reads CASSSKHSTDTQYF. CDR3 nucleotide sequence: TGTGCCAGCAGTTCGAAACACAGCACAGATACGCAGTATTTT.

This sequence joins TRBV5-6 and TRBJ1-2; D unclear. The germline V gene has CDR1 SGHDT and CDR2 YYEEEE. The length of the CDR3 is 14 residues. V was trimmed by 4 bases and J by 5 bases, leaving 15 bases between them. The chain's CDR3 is CASSPPDFPYGYTF. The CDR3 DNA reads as TGTGCCAGCAGCCCGCCAGATTTTCCGTATGGCTACACCTTC.

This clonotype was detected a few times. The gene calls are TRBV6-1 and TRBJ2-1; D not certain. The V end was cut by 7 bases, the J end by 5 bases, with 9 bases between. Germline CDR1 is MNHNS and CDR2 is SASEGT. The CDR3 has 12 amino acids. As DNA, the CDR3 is TGTGCCAGCATGTCCGCAAACAATGAGCAGTTCTTC. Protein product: CASMSANNEQFF.